These 14 T cell receptor beta chains came from one sample sequenced in a study of shared clonotypes between healthy human individuals. Method: immunoSEQ multiplex PCR; TCRdb's copy keeps in-frame clones and lacks some. The table includes about 1.1 million clones, approximately 78% detected once. The sample was memory CD4+ T cells from PBMCs. Subset meaning: CD45RA-negative fraction. The receptors here all came from a man between 18 and 29 years old in good health. Some clones in this sample may be carry-over from other donors' samples.

The rearrangement links TRBV5-1 to TRBJ2-2, with TRBD2 identical over 13 bases. V lost 6 bases, J lost 5 bases, and 7 bases stayed unmatched. The CDR3 extends over 16 amino acids. Germline CDR1 and CDR2: SGHRS and YFSETQ. The CDR3 spells CASKGLAGDETGELFF. The DNA for the CDR3 is TGCGCCAGCAAAGGACTAGCGGGAGATGAGACCGGGGAGCTGTTTTTT.

The CDR3 DNA reads TGCGCCAGCAGCCGGTTACTAGCGGGAGGAGGCCATGAGCAGTTCTTC. Translating it yields CASSRLLAGGGHEQFF. The chain is built from TRBV4-3 and TRBJ2-1; 12 bases are shared with TRBD2. The CDR3 runs 16 residues. With 4 bases clipped from V and 8 bases from J, the junction kept 9 bases outside the gene matches. Germline CDR1 reads LGHNA; CDR2 reads YSLEER.

The chain has TRBV5-1 and TRBJ2-7; TRBD2 matches 7 bases. V lost 4 bases, J lost 2 bases, and 9 bases stayed unmatched. Germline CDR1 and CDR2: SGHRS and YFSETQ. The CDR3 runs to 15 residues. The CDR3 DNA reads TGCGCCAGCAGCCCGGGGCTAGCGGCCGCCTACGAGCAGTACTTC. Translating it yields CASSPGLAAAYEQYF.

The rearrangement links TRBV10-3 to TRBJ1-2; a weak D match, TRBD1 (6 bases). The CDR3 is made up of 12 amino acids. Trimming stripped 9 bases from V and 5 bases from J, with 13 bases between. Germline loops: CDR1 ENHRY, CDR2 SYGVKD. CDR3 region: CAIRTEAYGYTF. DNA of the CDR3: TGTGCCATTAGGACAGAAGCGTATGGCTACACCTTC.

This clone turned up a few times. V and J are TRBV5-4 and TRBJ2-5; 12 positions agree with TRBD2. The CDR3 has 17 amino acids. J was trimmed by 1 base and V by 4 bases; bases with no gene match: 8. Germline CDR1 SGHNT, CDR2 YYREEE (reference sequence). The CDR3 here is CASSPGGLAGVQETQYF. The DNA for the CDR3 is TGTGCCAGCAGCCCGGGGGGACTAGCGGGCGTCCAAGAGACCCAGTACTTC.

The chain carries TRBV5-4 and TRBJ1-2; D possibly corresponds to TRBD1 (5 bases). The CDR3 runs 14 residues. Looked up from germline, CDR1 is SGHNT and CDR2 is YYREEE (reference sequence). Trimming left V 4 bases short and J 4 bases short, with 14 bases between. The CDR3 loop reads CASSRVGTPYGYTF. The CDR3 coding sequence is TGTGCCAGCAGCCGGGTAGGGACCCCCTATGGCTACACCTTC.

In this sample, this clone turned up a few times. The chain combines TRBV9 with TRBJ2-5; D remains ambiguous. In germline, CDR1 is SGDLS, CDR2 YYNGEE. This CDR3 is built from 14 residues. The ends were cut back, 2 bases at V and 0 bases at J, with 8 bases in the middle. The CDR3 DNA is TGTGCCAGCAGCGTGGGGTACTACCAAGAGACCCAGTACTTC. Protein product: CASSVGYYQETQYF. Full variable domain (missing parts from reference TRBV9 and TRBJ2-5): DSGVTQTPKHLITATGQRVTLRCSPRSGDLSVYWYQQSLDQGLQFLIQYYNGEERAKGNILERFSAQQFPDLHSELNLSSLELGDSALYFCASSVGYYQETQYFGPGTRLLVL.

V gene TRBV11-3 combines with J gene TRBJ1-5; no definite D call. Deletions cut 6 bases from V and 6 bases from J, with 21 bases between. Germline V gives CDR1 SGHNT, CDR2 YENEEA. CDR3 length: 16 residues. For the CDR3, the DNA is TGTGCCAGCAGTTCCCTGAGAATAGGGCTGGTTCAGCCCCAGCATTTT. Its protein product is CASSSLRIGLVQPQHF.

The chain joins TRBV10-3 to TRBJ2-5, with 9 bases that match TRBD1. CDR1 is ENHRY and CDR2 is SYGVKD in the germline V gene. With 5 bases clipped from V and 5 bases from J, the junction kept 6 bases outside the gene matches. This CDR3 contains 14 residues. The CDR3 sequence is CAISSGQGGETQYF. The CDR3 coding sequence is TGTGCCATCAGTTCGGGACAGGGCGGGGAGACCCAGTACTTC.

The chain joins TRBV30 to TRBJ1-4; D unclear. Trimming pared 2 bases from V and 0 bases from J, leaving 7 bases between. The CDR3 totals 14 residues. The V gene's germline CDR1 is GTSNPN and CDR2 SVGIG (reference sequence). The chain's CDR3 is CAWSLSSTNEKLFF. DNA for the CDR3: TGTGCCTGGAGTCTCAGCTCAACTAATGAAAAACTGTTTTTT.

V gene TRBV6-1 combines with J gene TRBJ1-5, with unresolved D. The V end was cut by 6 bases, the J end by 7 bases, with 16 bases between. The CDR3 totals 14 residues. Looked up from germline, CDR1 is MNHNS and CDR2 is SASEGT. DNA of the CDR3: TGTGCCAGCAGGATGGACCTCACCCCCCAGCCCCAGCATTTT. Translated: CASRMDLTPQPQHF.

The chain employs TRBV28 and TRBJ1-1; 7 bases fit TRBD1. The V gene end was trimmed by 6 bases and the J gene end by 5 bases; junction bases not matched to a gene: 12. CDR3 size: 15 residues. In germline, CDR1 is MDHEN, CDR2 SYDVKM. CDR3 sequence reads: CASRWGGTDSTEAFF. Here the CDR3 DNA reads TGTGCCAGCAGGTGGGGAGGGACAGATTCTACTGAAGCTTTCTTT.

This clone was detected only a few times. The rearrangement links TRBV7-9 to TRBJ2-2, with no clear D. The CDR3 is 17 amino acids. Germline-derived CDR1 and CDR2 are SEHNR and FQNEAQ (reference sequence). Trimming stripped 5 bases from V and 8 bases from J, with 24 bases between. The DNA for the CDR3 is TGTGCCAGCAGCCCCACTCACGGGCTGTCTATCGCTGGGGAGCTGTTTTTT. This translates into CASSPTHGLSIAGELFF.

In this sample, this clone turned up once. This chain uses TRBV7-2 with TRBJ2-7; 9 bases align to TRBD2. The CDR3 runs to 15 residues. The germline gives CDR1 SGHTA, CDR2 FQGNSA. V trimming: 1 base; J trimming: 3 bases; junction bases outside the gene matches: 4. CDR3 coding DNA: TGTGCCAGCAGCTTAGTCGTAGCGGGGGACTACGAGCAGTACTTC. Translated, it gives CASSLVVAGDYEQYF.